One and the same sample provided the 18 T cell receptor beta chains below, sequenced in a study of blood T cell repertoires in COVID-19. The protocol was immunoSEQ multiplex PCR, while the TCRdb copy is restricted to in-frame clones and leaves out a portion. This sample has about 250,000 clones, with about four fifths found just once. Sequencing was performed on peripheral blood. Every receptor here comes from a man aged 35-49 years with active or convalescent COVID-19.

As concerns this clone: Other nucleotide sequences from this sample produce the same CDR3. The CDR3, as DNA: TGTGCCAGTAGTCCGGACAGGGACAGAGAAAAACTGTTTTTT. Amino acids: CASSPDRDREKLFF. The rearrangement links TRBV19 to TRBJ1-4; 8 nucleotides line up with TRBD1. This CDR3 has 14 amino acids. V dropped 5 bases and J dropped 8; count of bases not matched to a gene: 7. Germline-derived CDR1 and CDR2 are LNHDA and SQIVND (reference sequence).

This chain connects TRBV5-6 to TRBJ1-5; possible D gene TRBD1, 5 bases. Trimming left V 4 bases short and J 3 bases short, with 11 bases between. Per the germline V gene, CDR1 is SGHDT and CDR2 is YYEEEE. The CDR3 totals 14 residues. The CDR3 reads CASSRQSYNQPQHF. The CDR3 DNA follows: TGTGCCAGCAGCCGACAGAGCTACAATCAGCCCCAGCATTTT.

This chain uses TRBV30 with TRBJ1-2, with 8 bases fitting TRBD1. There are 15 residues in the CDR3. V was pared by 8 bases and J by 5 bases, with 16 bases of the junction left unmatched. CDR1 and CDR2 (germline): GTSNPN, SVGIG (reference sequence). The CDR3 protein is CARETYRGEDYGYTF. CDR3 DNA sequence: TGTGCCCGGGAAACATACAGGGGGGAGGATTATGGCTACACCTTC.

This chain joins TRBV24-1 and TRBJ1-1, with TRBD1 matching 8 bases. Germline CDR1 and CDR2: KGHDR and SFDVKD. J lost 0 bases, V lost 1 base, and 6 bases had no gene match. The CDR3 runs 17 residues. The CDR3 DNA sequence: TGTGCCACCAGTGATTTAGAGACAGGGGCCCTGAACACTGAAGCTTTCTTT. It specifies CATSDLETGALNTEAFF.

The V call is TRBV7-2, the J call TRBJ2-7; TRBD1 is a possible D gene (6 bases). V gave up 5 bases and J gave up 2 bases, with 19 bases separating them. The length of the CDR3 is 16 residues. Per germline, CDR1 SGHTA and CDR2 FQGNSA. The CDR3 loop is CASSPQTSDSTYEQYF. CDR3 sequence (DNA): TGTGCCAGCAGCCCTCAGACCTCGGACAGCACCTACGAGCAGTACTTC. Drawing the rest from reference TRBV7-2 and TRBJ2-7, the complete variable domain is GAGVSQSPSNKVTEKGKDVELRCDPISGHTALYWYRQSLGQGLEFLIYFQGNSAPDKSGLPSDRFSAERTGGSVSTLTIQRTQQEDSAVYLCASSPQTSDSTYEQYFGPGTRLTVT.

The chain links TRBV13 to TRBJ2-2; unclear D gene. Germline V gene lookup returns CDR1 PRHDT and CDR2 FYEKMQ (reference sequence). The CDR3 has 12 amino acids. Trimming removed 1 base at V and 7 bases at J, with 4 bases between. The CDR3 spells CASSLAGGELFF. In nucleotides, the CDR3 is TGTGCCAGCAGCTTAGCAGGCGGGGAGCTGTTTTTT.

This clone was seen a handful of times. This chain connects TRBV20-1 to TRBJ1-5; D perhaps matches TRBD1 (6 bases). The CDR3 runs to 14 residues. V dropped 3 bases and J dropped 6 bases, with 15 bases sitting between them. CDR1 is DFQATT, CDR2 SNEGSKA, per germline (reference sequence). CDR3 amino acids: CSASRGGRGQPQHF. CDR3 DNA: TGCAGTGCTAGTCGGGGGGGGCGAGGTCAGCCCCAGCATTTT.

The chain has TRBV10-3 and TRBJ2-1, with 13 bases identical to TRBD2. V dropped 10 bases and J dropped 13; count of bases not matched to a gene: 10. This CDR3 contains 13 residues. Looked up from germline, CDR1 is ENHRY and CDR2 is SYGVKD. The chain's CDR3 is CATAAGTSGVQFF. The CDR3 DNA follows: TGTGCCACCGCGGCCGGGACTAGCGGGGTTCAGTTCTTC.

This chain uses TRBV7-2 with TRBJ2-6; D is unclear. The CDR3 contains 18 residues. V was cut by 3 bases and J by 2 bases, with 17 bases left in between. Looked up from germline, CDR1 is SGHTA and CDR2 is FQGNSA. The CDR3 is CASSLGLTNSPGANVLTF. For the CDR3, the DNA is TGTGCCAGCAGCTTGGGCCTCACGAATTCCCCTGGGGCCAACGTCCTGACTTTC.

For the CDR3, the DNA is TGTGCCAGCAGCAAAGGGGGCAGTGAAAAACTGTTTTTT. This encodes CASSKGGSEKLFF. The chain carries TRBV21-1 and TRBJ1-4; TRBD1, the table's D call, lacks a check against the DNA. TRBV21-1 is described as a pseudogene. The CDR3 runs to 13 residues.

CDR3 in amino acids: CASSQNRMGLAGRGHYNEQFF. The CDR3 DNA sequence: TGCGCCAGCAGCCAAAATCGTATGGGGCTAGCGGGGAGGGGACACTACAATGAGCAGTTCTTC. The chain has TRBV4-1 and TRBJ2-1; 9 nucleotides match TRBD2. V gave up 2 bases and J gave up 3 bases; unmatched junction bases: 20. The CDR3 is 21 residues long. The germline gives CDR1 MGHRA, CDR2 YSYEKL.

The rearrangement joins TRBV10-3 to TRBJ2-3; D perhaps matches TRBD2 (5 bases). The CDR3 contains 15 residues. CDR1 ENHRY and CDR2 SYGVKD come from the germline V gene. Trimming took off 3 bases at V and 6 bases at J, with 16 bases between the two ends. CDR3 residues: CAISDSGSRPDTQYF. The DNA for the CDR3 is TGTGCCATCAGTGATTCTGGGAGCAGGCCGGATACGCAGTATTTT.

This sequence joins TRBV12-3 or TRBV12-4 and TRBJ2-1; 7 positions match TRBD1. CDR3 size: 12 residues. The V and J ends lost 5 bases and 14 bases, in that order; junction bases with no gene match: 9. The CDR3 DNA reads as TGTGCCAGCAGTGGACCCGGGACAGAAGAGTTCTTC. Protein sequence: CASSGPGTEEFF.

V and J are TRBV7-6 and TRBJ1-1; D is uncertain. Trimming took off 5 bases at V and 6 bases at J, with 22 bases between the two ends. The CDR3 contains 16 residues. Germline CDR1 and CDR2: SGHVS and FNYEAQ. Here the CDR3 reads CASSPGRVVQGPEAFF. CDR3 in DNA: TGTGCCAGCAGCCCCGGGAGGGTAGTTCAAGGACCTGAAGCTTTCTTT.

This chain uses TRBV5-8 with TRBJ1-5; TRBD1 is a possible D gene (6 bases). CDR3 length: 13 residues. V shed 4 bases and J shed 5 bases, with 10 bases lying between them. The germline CDR1 and CDR2 sequences are SGHTS and YDEGEE. The CDR3 bases are TGTGCCAGCAGCCAAAACAGGGATCAGCCCCAGCATTTT. Protein sequence: CASSQNRDQPQHF.

The genes are TRBV6-5 and TRBJ2-7; weak D call: TRBD2 (6 bases). CDR3 size: 15 residues. Germline V gene lookup returns CDR1 MNHEY and CDR2 SVGAGI. Trimming cost V 10 bases and J 4 bases, with 23 bases left between them. The CDR3 bases are TGTGCCACCGGGAGCCCTGGGATTAGCGGATACGAGCAGTACTTC. As protein: CATGSPGISGYEQYF.

The chain joins TRBV30 to TRBJ2-3; D unresolved. Germline V gives CDR1 GTSNPN, CDR2 SVGIG (reference sequence). This CDR3 contains 13 residues. V was clipped by 5 bases and J by 2 bases, with 11 bases between them. The CDR3 nucleotides read TGTGCCTGGGGTCCCGTGTCCACAGATACGCAGTATTTT. Amino acid sequence: CAWGPVSTDTQYF.

This clone was detected once. The CDR3 reads CASSPTSSDEQYF. In nucleotides, the CDR3 is TGTGCCAGTAGCCCGACTAGCTCAGACGAGCAGTACTTC. This rearrangement joins TRBV19 to TRBJ2-7, with 7 bases that match TRBD2. This CDR3 contains 13 residues. Trimming removed 6 bases from V and 5 bases from J; junction bases left unmatched: 7. Germline V lookup: CDR1 LNHDA, CDR2 SQIVND (reference sequence).